The 30 T cell receptor beta chains below were found in one sample sequenced in a study of T cell repertoires in cytomegalovirus infection. Each CDR3 protein gets one entry after TCRdb re-called the reads with MiXCR. This sample has 150,000 to 200,000 distinct CDR3 sequences, with 28% found just once. Sequencing was performed on PBMCs. The receptors stem from a human donor in good health (CMV status not recorded). Some clones in this sample may be carry-over from other donors' samples.

There are a few counts of this clonotype. The J gene is TRBJ2-7, the V gene TRBV11-2; D is possibly TRBD1 or TRBD2 (6 bases each). Germline-derived CDR1 and CDR2 are SGHAT and FQNNGV. V was trimmed by 5 bases and J by 0 bases, leaving 17 bases between them. The CDR3 has 16 amino acids. The CDR3 DNA follows: TGTGCCAGCAGCCCGGTATCGGGGGCCCTCTCCTACGAGCAGTACTTC. Protein: CASSPVSGALSYEQYF.

This chain connects TRBV4-1 to TRBJ1-5; no reliable D call. V was shortened by 0 bases and J by 0 bases, with 6 bases between the two germline ends. CDR1 and CDR2 (germline): MGHRA, YSYEKL. The CDR3 is 15 amino acids. The chain's CDR3 is CASSQDRNSNQPQHF. As DNA, the CDR3 is TGCGCCAGCAGCCAAGACAGGAATAGCAATCAGCCCCAGCATTTT.

The chain is built from TRBV3-1 and TRBJ2-4; TRBD1 matches 7 bases. The CDR3 length is 14 residues. V shed 0 bases, J shed 8 bases, and the junction held 4 bases outside the gene matches. The germline V gene encodes CDR1 LGHDT and CDR2 YNNKEL (reference sequence). This CDR3 is CASSQDEQGDIQYF. CDR3 nucleotide sequence: TGTGCCAGCAGCCAAGATGAGCAGGGGGACATTCAGTACTTC.

This clonotype was picked up a small number of times. The chain joins TRBV6-2 or TRBV6-3 to TRBJ1-3; D remains unclear. Germline assignment: CDR1 MNHEY and CDR2 SVGEGT. Trimming took 5 bases from V and 1 from J, leaving 9 bases between them. The CDR3 covers 14 residues. CDR3 sequence: CASSEGLSGNTIYF. The CDR3 DNA follows: TGTGCCAGCAGTGAAGGCTTGTCTGGAAACACCATATATTTT.

This sequence joins TRBV12-3 or TRBV12-4 and TRBJ1-5; a possible D gene is TRBD1 (5 bases). Trimming removed 6 bases at V and 0 bases at J, with 18 bases between. CDR3 size: 17 residues. Here the CDR3 reads CASSDRPDGASNQPQHF. CDR3 in DNA: TGTGCCAGCAGCGACCGACCGGATGGGGCTAGCAATCAGCCCCAGCATTTT.

The chain joins TRBV20-1 to TRBJ2-3; tentative D call: TRBD2 (6 bases). CDR1 and CDR2 (germline): DFQATT, SNEGSKA (reference sequence). V was pared by 0 bases and J by 3 bases, with 19 bases between. CDR3 size: 17 residues. DNA of the CDR3: TGCAGTGCTAGAGACGCGATGGCGCGGGGTTCAACAGATACGCAGTATTTT. Translated, it gives CSARDAMARGSTDTQYF.

This clonotype showed up just a few times. The chain recombines TRBV3-1 with TRBJ2-7; D remains ambiguous. Trimming took off 0 bases at V and 5 bases at J, with 14 bases between the two ends. The CDR3 runs to 15 residues. The germline CDR1 and CDR2 sequences are LGHDT and YNNKEL (reference sequence). The CDR3 nucleotides are TGTGCCAGCAGCCAAGAGGCCGGGTTTTTGGACGAGCAGTACTTC. It translates to CASSQEAGFLDEQYF.

The V gene is TRBV7-9, the J gene TRBJ1-6; D is uncertain. V lost 4 bases and J 8 bases, leaving 12 bases between the germline ends. This CDR3 comprises 14 residues. Germline lookup yields CDR1 SEHNR and CDR2 FQNEAQ (reference sequence). The DNA of the CDR3 is TGTGCCAGCAGCTCCTCAGGAGAACATTCACCCCTCCACTTT. Amino acid sequence: CASSSSGEHSPLHF.

The V gene is TRBV7-3, the J gene TRBJ1-6; D is unresolved. V lost 1 base to trimming and J lost 11 bases, with 9 bases between them. This CDR3 is 13 amino acids long. Germline CDR1 SGHTA, CDR2 FQGTGA. DNA for the CDR3: TGTGCCAGCAGCTTAAGTAACAATCCACCCCTCCACTTT. Protein product: CASSLSNNPPLHF.

V and J are TRBV3-1 and TRBJ1-6; tentative D call: TRBD1 (5 bases). Trimming took 3 bases from V and 0 from J, leaving 15 bases between them. Germline-derived CDR1 and CDR2 are LGHDT and YNNKEL (reference sequence). The CDR3 covers 18 residues. CDR3: CASSQALGVSSYNSPLHF. The CDR3 DNA reads as TGTGCCAGCAGCCAGGCTCTGGGGGTGAGCTCCTATAATTCACCCCTCCACTTT.

This chain uses TRBV6-8 with TRBJ1-2, with TRBD1 as a possible D gene (5 bases). CDR1 MNHGY and CDR2 SAAAGT come from the germline V gene. This CDR3 spans 15 amino acids. With 8 bases removed from V and 0 bases from J, the gap between germline ends came to 16 bases. In DNA form, the CDR3 reads TGTGCCAGCGGAAAACGGGGGAACGCTAACTATGGCTACACCTTC. Protein sequence: CASGKRGNANYGYTF.

There are a few counts of this clonotype. The chain couples TRBV2 to TRBJ2-2; D may be TRBD1 or TRBD2 (5 bases each). Germline V gene lookup returns CDR1 SNHLY and CDR2 FYNNEI. The ends were cut back, 4 bases at V and 4 bases at J, with 16 bases in the middle. CDR3 length: 16 residues. CDR3 residues: CASSGGEGYGTGELFF. The DNA of the CDR3 is TGTGCCAGCAGTGGGGGTGAGGGGTATGGCACCGGGGAGCTGTTTTTT. Supplemented by reference TRBV2 and TRBJ2-2, the full variable domain reads EPEVTQTPSHQVTQMGQEVILRCVPISNHLYFYWYRQILGQKVEFLVSFYNNEISEKSEIFDDQFSVERPDGSNFTLKIRSTKLEDSAMYFCASSGGEGYGTGELFFGEGSRLTVL.

This clonotype was seen a few times. The rearrangement uses TRBV20-1 and TRBJ1-6; 7 nucleotides match TRBD1. The ends lost 5 bases at V and 6 bases at J; junction bases unmatched: 4. CDR1 is DFQATT and CDR2 is SNEGSKA in the germline V gene (reference sequence). The CDR3 totals 13 residues. The CDR3 loop is CSAEDRPNSPLHF. The CDR3 nucleotides read TGCAGTGCTGAGGACAGGCCTAATTCACCCCTCCACTTT.

The rearrangement uses TRBV12-3 or TRBV12-4 and TRBJ2-2, with D perhaps matching TRBD1 (5 bases). Trimming removed 7 bases from V and 3 bases from J, with 12 bases in between. The CDR3 covers 14 residues. In DNA form, the CDR3 reads TGTGCCAGCACAAGGGGTTTGGACACCGGGGAGCTGTTTTTT. Translated: CASTRGLDTGELFF.

This clonotype was observed many times. The chain combines TRBV2 with TRBJ2-7; no definite D call. CDR3 size: 13 residues. The germline CDR1 and CDR2 sequences are SNHLY and FYNNEI. The V end lost 1 base, the J end lost 3 bases, and 7 bases lay between the germline ends. The CDR3 sequence is CASSEDRRYEQYF. CDR3 bases: TGTGCCAGCAGTGAAGACAGACGCTACGAGCAGTACTTC.

The chain has TRBV3-1 and TRBJ1-3; D remains ambiguous. This CDR3 spans 14 amino acids. Per germline, CDR1 LGHDT and CDR2 YNNKEL (reference sequence). Trimming took 5 bases from V and 4 from J, leaving 12 bases between them. CDR3 loop: CASSYTVTGNTIYF. The CDR3 DNA follows: TGTGCCAGCAGCTATACAGTTACAGGAAACACCATATATTTT.

This clonotype was observed a few times. The gene calls are TRBV12-3 or TRBV12-4 and TRBJ1-3; D remains unclear. The V end was cut by 4 bases, the J end by 2 bases, with 12 bases between. This CDR3 contains 15 residues. The CDR3 sequence: CASSSAGWAGNTIYF. The CDR3 region has the DNA TGTGCCAGCAGTTCGGCAGGTTGGGCTGGAAACACCATATATTTT.

The rearrangement uses TRBV3-1 and TRBJ2-7; D could derive from TRBD1 or TRBD2 (5 bases each). The V end was cut by 4 bases, the J end by 6 bases, with 19 bases between. Germline V CDR1 and CDR2: LGHDT, YNNKEL (reference sequence). The CDR3 contains 15 residues. The CDR3 sequence is CASSPEGDGGGEQYF. The CDR3 nucleotides are TGTGCCAGCAGCCCCGAAGGGGACGGTGGCGGCGAGCAGTACTTC.

This rearrangement joins TRBV12-3 or TRBV12-4 to TRBJ2-1, with 9 bases aligning to TRBD1. The junction had 4 bases not matched to a gene; V was cut back by 7 bases and J by 6 bases. CDR3 length: 13 residues. CDR3 DNA sequence: TGTGCCAGCACCCTGACAGGGGGCAATGAGCAGTTCTTC. Translation gives CASTLTGGNEQFF.

This chain connects TRBV20-1 to TRBJ2-7, with D perhaps matching TRBD2 (6 bases). This CDR3 is 13 amino acids long. V lost 5 bases, J lost 6 bases, and 17 bases lay in between. Germline CDR1 reads DFQATT; CDR2 reads SNEGSKA (reference sequence). The CDR3 loop is CSALRGDFPEQYF. CDR3 nucleotide sequence: TGCAGTGCTCTCAGAGGGGACTTTCCCGAGCAGTACTTC.

A few counts support this clonotype. V gene TRBV7-2 combines with J gene TRBJ2-2, with a possible D match to TRBD1 (6 bases). The CDR3 runs 15 residues. Germline assignment: CDR1 SGHTA and CDR2 FQGNSA. V was trimmed by 5 bases and J by 6 bases, leaving 16 bases between them. The chain's CDR3 is CASSPQGLGAGELFF. The CDR3 DNA follows: TGTGCCAGCAGCCCGCAGGGGTTGGGAGCCGGGGAGCTGTTTTTT. Based on the CDR3 plus reference TRBV7-2 and TRBJ2-2, the full variable domain is GAGVSQSPSNKVTEKGKDVELRCDPISGHTALYWYRQSLGQGLEFLIYFQGNSAPDKSGLPSDRFSAERTGGSVSTLTIQRTQQEDSAVYLCASSPQGLGAGELFFGEGSRLTVL.

The chain joins TRBV29-1 to TRBJ2-1, with 12 nucleotides matching TRBD1. V was clipped by 6 bases and J by 5 bases; unmatched bases: 20. Looked up from germline, CDR1 is SQVTM and CDR2 is ANQGSEA. The CDR3 totals 19 residues. CDR3 sequence: CSVPGTGGVGRGGHNEQFF. CDR3 sequence (DNA): TGCAGCGTACCCGGGACAGGGGGCGTCGGACGGGGGGGCCACAATGAGCAGTTCTTC.

There are many counts of this clonotype. This chain joins TRBV11-2 and TRBJ1-1; D is possibly TRBD1 (6 bases). The CDR3 totals 13 residues. Trimming shortened V by 6 bases and J by 1 base, and 9 bases separated the two germline ends. Germline V CDR1 and CDR2: SGHAT, FQNNGV. The CDR3 DNA reads TGTGCCAGCAGGCAAGGGGGGAACACTGAAGCTTTCTTT. Its translation is CASRQGGNTEAFF.

Regarding this clonotype: A much larger clone differs from this one at a single base, so this may be a read error. CDR3 nucleotide sequence: TGTGCCAGCAGCTCCGGGTGCTGGGGGGAGACCCAGTACTTC. Its translation: CASSSGCWGETQYF. The chain joins TRBV7-2 to TRBJ2-5; the D gene could be TRBD1 or TRBD2 (5 bases each). The V and J ends lost 4 bases and 5 bases respectively, with 14 bases between them. This CDR3 region has 14 residues. Germline loops: CDR1 SGHTA, CDR2 FQGNSA.

The chain combines TRBV2 with TRBJ1-5; D might be TRBD1 (6 bases). This CDR3 region has 16 residues. Deletions cut 2 bases from V and 0 bases from J, with 11 bases between. Germline assignment: CDR1 SNHLY and CDR2 FYNNEI. The CDR3 coding sequence is TGTGCCAGCAGTGAAAGGGCAGGGGATAGCAATCAGCCCCAGCATTTT. It yields the protein CASSERAGDSNQPQHF.

The V and J genes are TRBV12-3 or TRBV12-4 and TRBJ1-5, with 12 bases lining up with TRBD1. This CDR3 is built from 14 residues. J gave up 6 bases and V 6 bases, and 3 bases lay outside the gene matches. For the CDR3, the DNA is TGTGCCAGCAGGGGGACAGGGGGCTTTCAGCCCCAGCATTTT. Translated: CASRGTGGFQPQHF.

This sequence joins TRBV29-1 and TRBJ1-5; D is ambiguous. Germline loops: CDR1 SQVTM, CDR2 ANQGSEA. The CDR3 sequence is 11 residues long. V lost 4 bases to trimming and J lost 2 bases, with 3 bases between them. CDR3 amino acids: CSVGGNQPQHF. As DNA, the CDR3 is TGCAGCGTTGGCGGCAATCAGCCCCAGCATTTT.

The chain employs TRBV19 and TRBJ1-2; TRBD1 might be the D (5 bases). This CDR3 has 15 amino acids. V was trimmed by 4 bases and J by 4 bases, leaving 16 bases between them. CDR1 and CDR2 (germline): LNHDA, SQIVND (reference sequence). The DNA for the CDR3 is TGTGCCAGTAGTACCCCTACGGGACGGCTCTATGGCTACACCTTC. Amino acids: CASSTPTGRLYGYTF.

In its sample, this clonotype was seen many times. This chain connects TRBV9 to TRBJ2-1, with D perhaps TRBD1 or TRBD2 (5 bases each). CDR3 length equals 15 residues. The V end was cut by 0 bases, the J end by 1 base, with 8 bases between. Germline loops: CDR1 SGDLS, CDR2 YYNGEE. The CDR3 protein is CASSVGWGSYNEQFF. CDR3 nucleotides: TGTGCCAGCAGCGTAGGGTGGGGGTCCTACAATGAGCAGTTCTTC.

This rearrangement joins TRBV12-5 to TRBJ1-6; D is unresolved. Germline V lookup: CDR1 LGHNT, CDR2 FRNRAP. The CDR3 runs 12 residues. Deletions cut 5 bases from V and 5 bases from J, with 4 bases between. CDR3 nucleotides: TGTGCTAGTGGTCCTAATAATTCACCCCTCCACTTT. As protein: CASGPNNSPLHF.